Detailed here is one T cell receptor (beta chain). CDR3 size: 14 residues. V lost 3 bases to trimming and J lost 7 bases, with 12 bases between them. CDR1 is LNHNV, CDR2 YYDKDF, per germline (reference sequence). The data are from a study of shared clonotypes between healthy human individuals. The DNA input per sorted-subset replicate PCR was 150 to 200 ng, corresponding to 25,000 to 35,000 T cell genomes. Only in-frame clones appear in the TCRdb table, and some are missing; sequencing was by immunoSEQ multiplex PCR. The sample lists around 95,000 clones; around two thirds were seen once. V is TRBV15 and J is TRBJ1-4; D gene unclear. The sequenced sample was memory CD8+ T cells sorted from blood. Noted subset: CD45RO+ cells pooled with CCR7-negative TemRA cells. The TCR sequence derives from a man aged 30-40 years in good health. The CDR3 DNA reads TGTGCCACCAGCAGGTCACCCCGGGGTGAAAAACTGTTTTTT. Amino acids: CATSRSPRGEKLFF.